One T cell receptor (beta chain) is described in this entry. This CDR3 has 14 amino acids. Germline V gene sequence: CDR1 MDHEN, CDR2 SYDVKM. Trimming pared 1 base from V and 3 bases from J, leaving 6 bases between. The repertoire was sequenced with immunoSEQ multiplex PCR; TCRdb's copy has only in-frame clones and lacks some. The sample lists around 3,100 clones, around 82% occurring once. These data come from a study of circulating and synovial CD4+ cells in juvenile arthritis. This receptor was identified in a human donor with juvenile idiopathic arthritis. Sequencing was carried out using CD4+ T cells from synovial fluid. The chain is built from TRBV28 and TRBJ2-2; D is undetermined. The CDR3 spells CASSLSVYTGELFF. The DNA of the CDR3 is TGTGCCAGCAGTTTATCCGTGTACACCGGGGAGCTGTTTTTT.